This is a list of T cell receptor beta chains from one sample in a study of blood T cell repertoires in COVID-19. Sequencing was performed with immunoSEQ multiplex PCR; in TCRdb, only in-frame clones are kept and a portion is missing. The sample holds around 430,000 clones; about 87% are singletons and the top ten take 10%. The sample consisted of PBMCs or T cells enriched from blood (not recorded which). The receptors stem from a woman in her 50s who had recovered from COVID-19. CDR3s include the opening cysteine and the closing phenylalanine or tryptophan. A D gene is named only where the DNA matches it firmly. Expanded clones get a size class; other rows say once, few or many, or leave the size out.

j_call d_call clone_size v_call cdr3_aa cdr3_nt
TRBJ2-2 - - TRBV6-4 CASKSGGGAGELFF TGTGCCAGCAAATCGGGCGGAGGGGCCGGGGAGCTGTTTTTT
TRBJ2-5 TRBD2 - TRBV4-3 CASSQVSGSVAGGKETQYF TGCGCCAGCAGCCAAGTTTCGGGGTCGGTAGCGGGGGGTAAAGAGACCCAGTACTTC
TRBJ1-2 - few TRBV5-6 CASSLYQGYGYTF TGTGCCAGCAGCTTGTACCAGGGCTATGGCTACACCTTC
TRBJ2-7 TRBD1 few TRBV3-1/TRBV3-2 CASSRDRAIEQYF TGTGCCAGCAGCCGGGACAGGGCCATCGAGCAGTACTTC
TRBJ2-1 - many TRBV2 CASSEEGYNEQFF TGTGCCAGCAGTGAGGAGGGTTACAATGAGCAGTTCTTC
TRBJ1-5 TRBD1 - TRBV19 CASIEGTGNNQPQHF TGTGCCAGTATAGAGGGGACAGGGAACAATCAGCCCCAGCATTTT
TRBJ2-7 - - TRBV27 CASSQKGRTYEQYF TGTGCCAGCAGTCAAAAGGGGCGCACCTACGAGCAGTACTTC
TRBJ2-1 - - TRBV27 CASSGGLSYNEQFF TGTGCCAGCTCTGGCGGGCTTTCCTACAATGAGCAGTTCTTC
TRBJ1-5 - - TRBV23-1 CASITLRQPQHF TGCGCCAGCATTACCCTACGACAGCCCCAGCATTTT
TRBJ1-4 - - TRBV12-3/TRBV12-4 CASAKWPEVFF TGTGCCAGCGCCAAGTGGCCTGAAGTGTTTTTT
TRBJ2-3 - once TRBV10-3 CAISDEAADTQYF TGTGCCATCAGTGATGAGGCGGCTGATACGCAGTATTTT
TRBJ1-4 TRBD1 - TRBV11-2 CASSAADRGGGEKLFF TGTGCCAGCAGCGCAGCTGACAGGGGCGGGGGTGAAAAACTGTTTTTT
TRBJ1-1 - - TRBV7-9 CASSLAQKTEAFF TGTGCCAGCAGCTTAGCCCAGAAAACTGAAGCTTTCTTT
TRBJ2-3 TRBD2 - TRBV4-1 CASSQDFSGVGTDTQYF TGCGCCAGCAGCCAAGATTTTAGCGGGGTGGGCACAGATACGCAGTATTTT
TRBJ2-2 TRBD2 - TRBV9 CASSVAGGAEDTGELFF TGTGCCAGCAGCGTAGCCGGGGGGGCCGAGGACACCGGGGAGCTGTTTTTT
TRBJ2-5 - - TRBV29-1 CSVEEPERFIETQYF TGCAGCGTAGAAGAGCCGGAGCGCTTCATCGAGACCCAGTACTTC
TRBJ2-4 - - TRBV28 CASSRGGAKNIQYF TGTGCCAGCAGCCGAGGGGGTGCCAAAAACATTCAGTACTTC
TRBJ1-6 TRBD1 - TRBV7-9 CAIGTGDSPLHF TGTGCTATCGGGACAGGGGATTCACCCCTCCACTTT
TRBJ1-5 TRBD1 - TRBV6-8 CASSPRTGSYPRPQHF TGTGCCAGCAGTCCCCGGACAGGGAGTTACCCCAGGCCCCAGCATTTT
TRBJ2-1 TRBD1 - TRBV7-2 CASSLGWGQGSYNEQFF TGTGCCAGCAGCTTGGGCTGGGGACAGGGATCTTACAATGAGCAGTTCTTC
TRBJ2-5 - - TRBV5-4 CASSLPGRLEETQYF TGTGCCAGCAGCTTGCCTGGCAGGTTGGAAGAGACCCAGTACTTC
TRBJ2-3 TRBD2 - TRBV5-1 CASSPGRVSTDTQYF TGCGCCAGCAGCCCTGGGAGGGTCAGCACAGATACGCAGTATTTT
TRBJ1-1 TRBD1 - TRBV18 CASSPLTGTQNTEAFF TGTGCCAGCTCACCCTTGACAGGGACCCAGAACACTGAAGCTTTCTTT
TRBJ2-7 - - TRBV7-2 CASSSRNPLGGIYYEQYF TGTGCCAGCAGCTCAAGAAACCCCCTTGGCGGGATTTACTACGAGCAGTACTTC
TRBJ1-5 TRBD1 - TRBV6-1 CASSDKGGSNQPQHF TGTGCCAGCAGTGATAAAGGGGGCAGCAATCAGCCCCAGCATTTT
TRBJ2-3 - - TRBV19 CASSGRTDTQYF TGTGCCAGTAGTGGCAGGACAGATACGCAGTATTTT
TRBJ1-1 - - TRBV7-9 CASSPREGVDEAFF TGTGCCAGCAGTCCCCGGGAGGGAGTTGATGAAGCTTTCTTT
TRBJ2-5 - - TRBV7-9 CASSLWRQEGIQETQYF TGTGCCAGCAGCTTGTGGAGGCAAGAAGGGATACAAGAGACCCAGTACTTC
TRBJ2-1 TRBD2 - TRBV6-2/TRBV6-3 CASSYSRGGADFVQFF TGTGCCAGCAGTTACTCTCGCGGGGGGGCTGATTTTGTGCAGTTCTTC
TRBJ1-1 TRBD1 few TRBV5-4 CASSPGTGGLGGEAFF TGTGCCAGCAGCCCCGGGACAGGGGGCCTTGGGGGTGAAGCTTTCTTT
TRBJ1-5 TRBD1 - TRBV12-3/TRBV12-4 CASSKTGVQPQHF TGTGCCAGCAGCAAAACAGGGGTTCAGCCCCAGCATTTT
TRBJ1-5 - once TRBV30 CAWNTQVDQPQHF TGTGCCTGGAATACGCAGGTAGATCAGCCCCAGCATTTT
TRBJ1-1 - - TRBV7-9 CASSPTGGANTEAFF TGTGCCAGCAGCCCTACCGGGGGGGCGAACACTGAAGCTTTCTTT
TRBJ1-2 - - TRBV11-1 CASRLDRSSGYTF TGTGCCAGCAGATTAGACAGGTCCAGCGGCTACACCTTC
TRBJ2-1 - - TRBV27 CASSLGAGKYNEQFF TGTGCCAGCAGTTTAGGGGCGGGGAAATACAATGAGCAGTTCTTC
TRBJ1-5 - - TRBV28 CASTVAPGQNQPQHF TGTGCCAGCACCGTCGCTCCGGGACAAAATCAGCCCCAGCATTTT
TRBJ1-5 TRBD1 - TRBV2 CASSDDGQVGQPQHF TGTGCCAGCAGTGACGATGGACAGGTCGGTCAGCCCCAGCATTTT
TRBJ1-1 - - TRBV6-2/TRBV6-3 CASNPTGGIEAFF TGTGCCAGCAACCCAACGGGGGGGATTGAAGCTTTCTTT
TRBJ2-3 - - TRBV4-3 CASSQEGHSLPADTQYF TGCGCCAGCAGCCAAGAAGGACATTCGCTCCCAGCAGATACGCAGTATTTT
TRBJ2-5 TRBD2 - TRBV27 CASSLSMITAGGKTQYF TGTGCCAGCAGTTTATCGATGATAACAGCGGGGGGAAAGACCCAGTACTTC
TRBJ1-5 - once TRBV28 CASSRLIAGNQPQHF TGTGCCAGCAGTCGACTCATTGCTGGCAATCAGCCCCAGCATTTT
TRBJ1-1 - few TRBV7-8 CASSRGQTGTEAFF TGTGCCAGCAGCCGCGGACAGACCGGCACTGAAGCTTTCTTT
TRBJ2-6 - - TRBV5-4 CASSSAGSGANVLTF TGTGCCAGCAGCTCAGCGGGCTCTGGGGCCAACGTCCTGACTTTC
TRBJ1-2 - many TRBV7-9 CASSFEQEGGDRTF TGTGCCAGCAGCTTCGAACAGGAGGGGGGGGACCGCACCTTC
TRBJ1-6 - - TRBV4-1 CASQAYRDGSPLHF TGCGCCAGCCAGGCTTACAGGGACGGGTCACCCCTCCACTTT
TRBJ2-2 - - TRBV7-9 CASSLGSGTQNTGELFF TGTGCCAGCAGCTTAGGAAGTGGGACACAGAACACCGGGGAGCTGTTTTTT
TRBJ2-2 - - TRBV3-1/TRBV3-2 CASSQFGENTGELFF TGTGCCAGCAGCCAATTTGGAGAGAACACCGGGGAGCTGTTTTTT
TRBJ2-2 - - TRBV24-1 CATSNILAGELFF TGTGCCACCAGTAATATTCTAGCCGGGGAGCTGTTTTTT
TRBJ2-2 TRBD2 - TRBV4-2 CASSQDRRGGTAGELFF TGTGCCAGCAGCCAAGATCGCCGGGGGGGTACCGCCGGGGAGCTGTTTTTT
TRBJ2-6 - - TRBV3-1/TRBV3-2 CASSQEGRWSSGANVLTF TGTGCCAGCAGCCAAGAAGGTCGGTGGAGCTCTGGGGCCAACGTCCTGACTTTC
TRBJ1-1 - - TRBV7-9 CASSGGTQNTEAFF TGTGCCAGCAGCGGCGGGACCCAGAACACTGAAGCTTTCTTT
TRBJ2-5 - - TRBV21-1 CASSIPHGTSGIQETQYF TGTGCCAGCAGCATACCCCACGGGACTAGCGGCATCCAAGAGACCCAGTACTTC
TRBJ1-6 - - TRBV18 CASSPPSGRNSPLHF TGTGCCAGCTCACCACCGTCAGGGCGGAATTCACCCCTCCACTTT
TRBJ1-5 - - TRBV18 CASSEMTVIYSNQPQHF TGTGCCAGCTCCGAGATGACAGTTATCTATAGCAATCAGCCCCAGCATTTT
TRBJ2-7 TRBD2 once TRBV2 CASSALLAGLGEQYF TGTGCCAGCAGTGCGTTGCTAGCGGGTTTGGGGGAGCAGTACTTC
TRBJ1-2 TRBD1 - TRBV5-1 CASSFGWDRQNYGYTF TGCGCCAGCAGCTTCGGTTGGGACAGGCAAAACTATGGCTACACCTTC
TRBJ1-1 TRBD1 - TRBV2 CASSDRDRSSVAFF TGTGCCAGCAGTGATAGGGACAGGTCCTCGGTGGCTTTCTTT
TRBJ1-1 - - TRBV11-1 CASSITENTEAFF TGTGCCAGCAGCATAACAGAGAACACTGAAGCTTTCTTT
TRBJ1-2 - - TRBV7-6 CASSLQGNANYGYTF TGTGCCAGCAGCTTGCAGGGGAACGCTAACTATGGCTACACCTTC